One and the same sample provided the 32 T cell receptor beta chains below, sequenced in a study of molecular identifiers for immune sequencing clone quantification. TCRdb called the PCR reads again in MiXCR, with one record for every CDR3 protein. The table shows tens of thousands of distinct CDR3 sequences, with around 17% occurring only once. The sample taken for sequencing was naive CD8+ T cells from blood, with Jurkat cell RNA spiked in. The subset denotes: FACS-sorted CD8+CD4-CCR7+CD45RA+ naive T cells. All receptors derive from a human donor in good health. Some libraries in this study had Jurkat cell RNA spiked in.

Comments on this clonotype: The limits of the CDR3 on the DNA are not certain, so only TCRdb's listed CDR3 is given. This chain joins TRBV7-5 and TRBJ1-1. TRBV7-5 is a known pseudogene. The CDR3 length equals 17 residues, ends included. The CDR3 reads CIAVPASIPGGVTEAFF.

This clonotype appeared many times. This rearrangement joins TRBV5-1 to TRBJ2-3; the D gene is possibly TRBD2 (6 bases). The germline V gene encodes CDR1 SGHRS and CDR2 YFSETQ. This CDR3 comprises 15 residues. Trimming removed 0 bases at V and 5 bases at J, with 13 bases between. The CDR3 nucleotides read TGCGCCAGCAGCTTGGATCTGGCGCGGGGAGATACGCAGTATTTT. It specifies CASSLDLARGDTQYF.

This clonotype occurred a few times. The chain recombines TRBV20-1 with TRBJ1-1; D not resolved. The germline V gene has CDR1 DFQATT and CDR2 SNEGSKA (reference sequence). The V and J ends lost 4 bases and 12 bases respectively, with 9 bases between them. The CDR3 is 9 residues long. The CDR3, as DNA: TGCAGTGCTAATATACAGTCTTTCTTT. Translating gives CSANIQSFF.

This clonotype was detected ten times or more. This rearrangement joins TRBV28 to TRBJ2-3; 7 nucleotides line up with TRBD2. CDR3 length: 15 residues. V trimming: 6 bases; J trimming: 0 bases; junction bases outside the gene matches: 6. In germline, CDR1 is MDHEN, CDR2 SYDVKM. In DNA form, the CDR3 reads TGTGCCAGCAGCCCGTCGGGGGGAAGCACAGATACGCAGTATTTT. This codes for CASSPSGGSTDTQYF.

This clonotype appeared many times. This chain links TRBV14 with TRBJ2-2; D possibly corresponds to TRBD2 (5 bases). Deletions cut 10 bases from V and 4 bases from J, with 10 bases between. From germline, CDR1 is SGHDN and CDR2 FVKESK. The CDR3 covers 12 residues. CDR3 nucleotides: TGTGCCACCGTCGGAGGCACCGGGGAGCTGTTTTTT. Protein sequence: CATVGGTGELFF.

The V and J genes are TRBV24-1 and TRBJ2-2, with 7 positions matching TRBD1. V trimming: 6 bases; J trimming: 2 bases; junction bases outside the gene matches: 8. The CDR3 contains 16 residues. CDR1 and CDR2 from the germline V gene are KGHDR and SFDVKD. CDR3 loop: CATSWGTATNTGELFF. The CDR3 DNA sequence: TGTGCCACCAGTTGGGGGACAGCGACTAACACCGGGGAGCTGTTTTTT.

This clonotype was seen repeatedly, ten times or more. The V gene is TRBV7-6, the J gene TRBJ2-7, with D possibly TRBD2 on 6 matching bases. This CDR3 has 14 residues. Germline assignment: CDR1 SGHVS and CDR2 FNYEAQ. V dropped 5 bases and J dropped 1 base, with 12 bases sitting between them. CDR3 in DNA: TGTGCCAGCAGCCCCGGGACTCTATCCTACGAGCAGTACTTC. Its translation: CASSPGTLSYEQYF.

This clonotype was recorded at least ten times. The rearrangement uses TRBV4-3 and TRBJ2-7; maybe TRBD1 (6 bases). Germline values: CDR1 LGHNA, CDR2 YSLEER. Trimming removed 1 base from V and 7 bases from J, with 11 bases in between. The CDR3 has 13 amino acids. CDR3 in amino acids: CASSQVQGEEQYF. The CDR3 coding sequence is TGCGCCAGCAGCCAAGTACAGGGAGAGGAGCAGTACTTC.

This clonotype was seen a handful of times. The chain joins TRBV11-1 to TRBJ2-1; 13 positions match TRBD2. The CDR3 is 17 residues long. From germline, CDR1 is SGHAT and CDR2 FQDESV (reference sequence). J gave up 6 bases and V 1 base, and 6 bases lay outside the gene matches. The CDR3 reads CASSLGTSGRAVNEQFF. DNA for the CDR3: TGTGCCAGCAGCTTAGGGACTAGCGGGAGAGCGGTCAATGAGCAGTTCTTC.

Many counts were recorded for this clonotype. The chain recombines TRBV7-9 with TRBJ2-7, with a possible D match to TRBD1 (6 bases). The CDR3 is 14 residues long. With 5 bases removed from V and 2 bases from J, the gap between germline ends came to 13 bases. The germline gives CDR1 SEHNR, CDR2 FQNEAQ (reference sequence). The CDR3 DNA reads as TGTGCCAGCAGCACAACAGGGAATCCCTACGAGCAGTACTTC. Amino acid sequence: CASSTTGNPYEQYF. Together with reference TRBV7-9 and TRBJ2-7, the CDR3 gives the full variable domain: DTGVSQNPRHKITKRGQNVTFRCDPISEHNRLYWYRQTLGQGPEFLTYFQNEAQLEKSRLLSDRFSAERPKGSFSTLEIQRTEQGDSAMYLCASSTTGNPYEQYFGPGTRLTVT.

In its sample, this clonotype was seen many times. CDR3 sequence reads: CASSLPPNLAGGEQFF. The CDR3 nucleotides are TGTGCCAGCAGTCTCCCCCCTAATCTAGCGGGCGGTGAGCAGTTCTTC. The chain couples TRBV27 to TRBJ2-1, with 8 bases fitting TRBD2. The V and J ends lost 5 bases and 9 bases, in that order; junction bases with no gene match: 15. The CDR3 has 16 amino acids. Germline CDR1 and CDR2: MNHEY and SMNVEV (reference sequence).

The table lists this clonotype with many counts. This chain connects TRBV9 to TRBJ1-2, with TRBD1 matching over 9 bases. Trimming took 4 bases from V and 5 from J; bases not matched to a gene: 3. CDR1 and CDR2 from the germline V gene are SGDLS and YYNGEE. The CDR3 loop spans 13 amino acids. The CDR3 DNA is TGTGCCAGCAGCACACAGGGGGCGTATGGCTACACCTTC. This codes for CASSTQGAYGYTF.

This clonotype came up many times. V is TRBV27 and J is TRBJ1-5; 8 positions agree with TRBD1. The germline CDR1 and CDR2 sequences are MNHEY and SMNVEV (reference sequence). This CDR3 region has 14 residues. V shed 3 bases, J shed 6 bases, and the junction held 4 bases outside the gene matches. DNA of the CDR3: TGTGCCAGCAGTTTTGGGACAGGTGGTCAGCCCCAGCATTTT. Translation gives CASSFGTGGQPQHF.

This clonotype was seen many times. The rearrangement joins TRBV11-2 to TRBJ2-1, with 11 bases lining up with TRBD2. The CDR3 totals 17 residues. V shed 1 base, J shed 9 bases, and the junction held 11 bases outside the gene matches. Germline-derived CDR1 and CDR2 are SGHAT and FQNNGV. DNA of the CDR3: TGTGCCAGCAGCTTAGTTGGAGGACTAGCGGGTTTTGGTGAGCAGTTCTTC. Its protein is CASSLVGGLAGFGEQFF.

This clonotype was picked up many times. The CDR3 DNA sequence: TGTGCCAGCAGTAGAGTGTACGGACTAGCGGGAGGGCGGAAGAACTTAGCCAAAAACATTCAGTACTTC. Translating it yields CASSRVYGLAGGRKNLAKNIQYF. This rearrangement joins TRBV28 to TRBJ2-4; TRBD2 matches 15 bases. V lost 5 bases to trimming and J lost 0 bases; unmatched junction nucleotides: 20. This CDR3 is built from 23 residues. Looked up from germline, CDR1 is MDHEN and CDR2 is SYDVKM.

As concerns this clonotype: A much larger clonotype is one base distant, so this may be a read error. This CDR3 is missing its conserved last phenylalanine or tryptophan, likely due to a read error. CDR3 protein: CASIGGGTKNIQYL. In DNA form, the CDR3 reads TGTGCCAGCATTGGGGGAGGGACCAAAAACATTCAGTACCTC. V gene TRBV2 combines with J gene TRBJ2-4; 7 nucleotides match TRBD2. The CDR3 spans 14 residues. The germline V gene has CDR1 SNHLY and CDR2 FYNNEI. V lost 7 bases, J lost 2 bases, and 5 bases stayed unmatched.

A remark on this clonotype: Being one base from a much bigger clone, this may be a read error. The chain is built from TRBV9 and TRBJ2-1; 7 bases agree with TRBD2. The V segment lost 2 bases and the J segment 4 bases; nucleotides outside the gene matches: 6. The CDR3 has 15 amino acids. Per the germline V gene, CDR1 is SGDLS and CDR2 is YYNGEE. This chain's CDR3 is CASSVSSGQYNEQFF. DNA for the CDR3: TGTGCCAGCAGCGTTTCTAGCGGCCAATACAATGAGCAGTTCTTC.

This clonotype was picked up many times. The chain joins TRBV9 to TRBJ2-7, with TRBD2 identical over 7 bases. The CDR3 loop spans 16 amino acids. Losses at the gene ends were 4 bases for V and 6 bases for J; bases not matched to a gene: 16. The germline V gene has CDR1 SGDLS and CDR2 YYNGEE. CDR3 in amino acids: CASSSSAVAGVFEQYF. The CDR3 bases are TGTGCCAGCAGCTCAAGCGCCGTTGCGGGAGTCTTCGAGCAGTACTTC.

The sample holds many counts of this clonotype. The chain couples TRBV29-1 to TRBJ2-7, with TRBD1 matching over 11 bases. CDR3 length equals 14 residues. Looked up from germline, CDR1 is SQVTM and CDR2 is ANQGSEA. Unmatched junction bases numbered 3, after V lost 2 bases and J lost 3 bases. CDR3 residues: CSVETGTGGYEQYF. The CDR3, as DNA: TGCAGCGTTGAAACCGGGACAGGGGGCTACGAGCAGTACTTC.

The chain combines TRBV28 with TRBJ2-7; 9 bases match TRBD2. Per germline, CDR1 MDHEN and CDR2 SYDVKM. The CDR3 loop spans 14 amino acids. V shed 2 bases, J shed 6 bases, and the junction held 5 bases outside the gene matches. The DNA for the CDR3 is TGTGCCAGCAGTTTACTAGCGGGATTCGCCGAGCAGTACTTC. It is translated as CASSLLAGFAEQYF.

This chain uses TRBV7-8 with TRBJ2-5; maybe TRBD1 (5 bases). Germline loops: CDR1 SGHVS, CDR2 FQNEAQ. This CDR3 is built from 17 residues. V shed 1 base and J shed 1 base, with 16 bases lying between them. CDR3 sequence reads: CASSLEAWGGIQETQYF. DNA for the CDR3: TGTGCCAGCAGCTTAGAGGCATGGGGCGGAATCCAAGAGACCCAGTACTTC.

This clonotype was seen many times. The CDR3 DNA follows: TGTGCCAGTACAGGGGTTTACACTGAAGCTTTCTTT. Translation gives CASTGVYTEAFF. This chain links TRBV11-2 with TRBJ1-1; 7 bases align to TRBD1. CDR1 and CDR2 (germline): SGHAT, FQNNGV. Losses at the gene ends were 9 bases for V and 3 bases for J; bases not matched to a gene: 4. The CDR3 consists of 12 residues.

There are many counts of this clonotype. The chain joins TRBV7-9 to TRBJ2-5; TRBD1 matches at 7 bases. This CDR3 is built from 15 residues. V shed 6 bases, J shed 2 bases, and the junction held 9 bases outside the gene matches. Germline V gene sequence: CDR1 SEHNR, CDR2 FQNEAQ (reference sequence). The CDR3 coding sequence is TGTGCCAGCAGTCTCGGGACAGCGGCACAAGAGACCCAGTACTTC. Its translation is CASSLGTAAQETQYF.

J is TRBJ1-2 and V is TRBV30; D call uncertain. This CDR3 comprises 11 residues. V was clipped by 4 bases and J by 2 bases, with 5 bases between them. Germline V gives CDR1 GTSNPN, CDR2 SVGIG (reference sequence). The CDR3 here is CAWTKNYGYTF. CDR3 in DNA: TGTGCCTGGACGAAAAACTATGGCTACACCTTC.

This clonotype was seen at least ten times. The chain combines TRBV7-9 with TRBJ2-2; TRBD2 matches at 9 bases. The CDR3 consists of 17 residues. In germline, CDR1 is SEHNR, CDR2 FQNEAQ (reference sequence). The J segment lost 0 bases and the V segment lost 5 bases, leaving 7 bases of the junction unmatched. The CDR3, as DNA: TGTGCCAGCAGCCCCCGTAGCGGGAGTCCGAACACCGGGGAGCTGTTTTTT. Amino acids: CASSPRSGSPNTGELFF.

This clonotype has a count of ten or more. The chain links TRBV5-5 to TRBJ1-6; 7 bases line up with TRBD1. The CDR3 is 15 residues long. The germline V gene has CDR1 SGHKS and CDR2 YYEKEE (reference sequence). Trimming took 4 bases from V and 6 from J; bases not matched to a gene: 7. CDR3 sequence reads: CASSKTGQINSPLHF. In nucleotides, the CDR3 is TGTGCCAGCAGCAAAACGGGACAGATTAATTCACCCCTCCACTTT.

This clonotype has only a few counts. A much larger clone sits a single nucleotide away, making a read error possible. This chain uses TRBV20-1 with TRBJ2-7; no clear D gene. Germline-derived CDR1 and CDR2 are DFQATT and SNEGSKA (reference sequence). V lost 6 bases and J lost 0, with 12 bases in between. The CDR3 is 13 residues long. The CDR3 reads CSARTVNSYEQYF. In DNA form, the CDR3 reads TGCAGTGCCAGGACGGTAAACTCCTACGAGCAGTACTTC.

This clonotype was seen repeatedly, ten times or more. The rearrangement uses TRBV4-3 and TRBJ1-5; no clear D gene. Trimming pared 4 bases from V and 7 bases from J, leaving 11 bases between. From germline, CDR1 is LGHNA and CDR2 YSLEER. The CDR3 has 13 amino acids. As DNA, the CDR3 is TGCGCCAGCAGCCCCGGCCGGTTCCAGCCCCAGCATTTT. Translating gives CASSPGRFQPQHF.

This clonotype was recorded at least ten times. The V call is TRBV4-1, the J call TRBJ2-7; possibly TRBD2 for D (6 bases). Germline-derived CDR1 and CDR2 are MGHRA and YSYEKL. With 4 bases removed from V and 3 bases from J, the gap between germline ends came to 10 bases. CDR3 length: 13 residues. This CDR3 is CASSLHSGYEQYF. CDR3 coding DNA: TGCGCCAGCAGCCTCCATAGCGGCTACGAGCAGTACTTC.

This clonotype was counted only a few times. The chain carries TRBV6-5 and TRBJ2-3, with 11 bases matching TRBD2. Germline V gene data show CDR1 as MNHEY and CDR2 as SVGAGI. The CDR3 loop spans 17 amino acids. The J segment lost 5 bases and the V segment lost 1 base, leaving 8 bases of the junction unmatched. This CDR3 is CASSYLSSGRRGDTQYF. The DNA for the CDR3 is TGTGCCAGCAGTTACTTATCTAGCGGGAGGCGGGGAGATACGCAGTATTTT.

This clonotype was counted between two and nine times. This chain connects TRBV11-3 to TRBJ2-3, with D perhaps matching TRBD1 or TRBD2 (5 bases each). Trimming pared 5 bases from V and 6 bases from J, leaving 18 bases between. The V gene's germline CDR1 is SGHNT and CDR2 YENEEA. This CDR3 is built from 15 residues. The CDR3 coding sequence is TGTGCCAGCAGCCCAACCGACGGGGCTTTCGATACGCAGTATTTT. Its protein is CASSPTDGAFDTQYF.

CDR3 nucleotide sequence: TGTGCCAGCAGCTTAGTTCCCGGGACAGGAGGAAACATTCAGTACTTC. Encoded protein: CASSLVPGTGGNIQYF. The gene calls are TRBV7-9 and TRBJ2-4; 8 nucleotides match TRBD1. CDR1 SEHNR and CDR2 FQNEAQ come from the germline V gene (reference sequence). This CDR3 region has 16 residues. The J segment lost 6 bases and the V segment lost 1 base, leaving 8 bases of the junction unmatched.